This is a list of T cell receptor beta chains from one sample in a study of T cell responses to AZD1222 COVID-19 vaccine. Profiling relied on immunoSEQ multiplex PCR, and the TCRdb table lists in-frame clones only, not all of them. The data contain some 160,000 clones, around 88% of them singletons. Sequenced material: peripheral blood, taken 28 days after the second AZD1222 dose. These receptor sequences come from an adult who received the AZD1222 COVID-19 vaccine. CDR3s include the opening cysteine and the closing phenylalanine or tryptophan.

V | CDR3
TRBV12-5 | CASGPGQGTEAFF
TRBV7-2 | CASSLASTGSRGEQYF
TRBV5-1 | CASSHPGQGYEQYF
TRBV18 | CASSPPGVRSYNEQFF
TRBV19 | CASSISGFGQPQHF
TRBV6-2/TRBV6-3 | CASSYWAGGHTGELFF
TRBV5-4 | CASSLRGQKHEQYF
TRBV11-2 | CASSLQDPFSGNTIYF
TRBV4-3 | CASSRNRVGDYGYTF
TRBV7-2 | CASSTVGQGEDEQYF
TRBV11-2 | CASSSPRGRVVEQFF
TRBV18 | CASSPLSMNTIYF
TRBV6-4 | CASLSGRLIYSNQPQHF
TRBV3-1/TRBV3-2 | CASSQDLGTAMNTEAFF
TRBV27 | CASSLGSGVVYEQYF
TRBV5-6 | CASKPQGRTGERFYGYTF
TRBV6-4 | CASSRTSGTDTQYF
TRBV6-1 | CASGQARRERSPLHF